This T cell receptor beta chain comes out of a study of early T cells in non-severe SARS-CoV-2 infection. For the study at large: Bulk RNA isolated from unsorted whole blood underwent sequencing; chains were not paired.

Individual cDNA molecules each received unique molecular identifiers attached to them. Each CDR3 protein is one row after TCRdb ran MiXCR on the 5' RACE reads. The repertoire includes 95,000 to 150,000 distinct CDR3 sequences, about 15% of them detected once, and just over 20% sits in the top ten. Turning to this clonotype: The antigen remains undetermined.

Findings and caveats of the study: The VDJdb matching leaned toward anti-spike CD8 responses and overlooked private and CD4 specificities.

The sequenced sample was whole blood. The receptor's source is an adult who was a healthcare worker with PCR-confirmed SARS-CoV-2 infection or an uninfected control (not recorded which).

CDR3 nucleotides: TGTGCCAGCAGCCTCCGGGGGGGCCAGGTCGGGGAGCTGTTTTTT. It translates to CASSLRGGQVGELFF. The chain combines TRBV7-8 with TRBJ2-2; TRBD2 aligns across 8 bases. This CDR3 contains 15 residues. With V trimmed by 5 bases and J by 7 bases, 9 bases remained unmatched. Per germline, CDR1 SGHVS and CDR2 FQNEAQ.